This record concerns one TCR beta chain sequence. Its antigen is still unknown. No quality values exist for individual bases; no much larger clone is one base distant. The trial excluded patients who had a history of autoimmune disease or who were on systemic immunosuppression. Peripheral blood for TCR sequencing was collected from all dose cohorts at baseline, on cycle 4 day 1, and on cycle 7 day 1. Samples were obtained from an open-label, multicenter, first-in-human phase I dose-escalation trial of ivuxolimab. Adults with locally advanced or metastatic head and neck squamous cell, hepatocellular, melanoma or renal cell carcinoma were enrolled in the trial. CD4+ and CD8+ T cells were sorted separately from peripheral blood before TCR sequencing. At the junction V is shortened by 4 bases and J by 1 base, with 11 bases in between. From cysteine to phenylalanine, the CDR3 is 15 amino acids long. Solely the CDR3 DNA is kept, with 45 bases framed from the first base. The germline V gene encodes CDR1 LNHNV and CDR2 YYDKDF (reference sequence).

The data stem from a study of OX40 agonist ivuxolimab in advanced cancers. Regarding the study in general: Ivuxolimab, which targeted the costimulatory receptor OX40 (CD134), was an agonistic, fully human IgG2 monoclonal antibody. In the dose-escalation cohort, approximately 80% of patients were male, and the mean age was 60 years with a range of roughly 20 to 79. The point of sequencing TCRbeta in the periphery was to test whether ivuxolimab changed TCR sequence diversity and drove clonal T-cell expansion. Three dose-escalation patients achieved partial responses, one with hepatocellular carcinoma and two with cutaneous melanoma. Of the approximately 54 dose-escalation patients, hepatocellular carcinoma was present in around 19, melanoma in around 15, renal cell carcinoma in 9 and head and neck cancer in 9. Intravenous ivuxolimab was administered to patients every 2 weeks at six dose levels: 0.01, 0.1, 0.3, 1.5, 3 and 10 mg/kg. The paper describes the monotherapy dose-escalation part (N of about 54 patients) of the phase I trial of ivuxolimab. Prior anti-PD-1, anti-PD-L1 or anti-CTLA-4 therapy was permitted, and roughly two fifths of dose-escalation patients had received checkpoint inhibitors.

Genomic DNA was extracted from sorted cells for sequencing of the TCRbeta CDR3 region. TCRbeta CDR3 regions were sequenced using the immunoSEQ Assay. What TCRdb holds here is the immuneACCESS table cut down to in-frame rearrangements. Part of the clones is not present; checked against another copy, under half of the missing clones reflect an unresolved V gene, and the others are unexplained. The sample yields 15,000 to 20,000 clones; about 84% were counted once. Together, the top ten hold 14% to 15% of the sample. Broad study findings and their caveats: Low levels of normalized T-cell clonal expansion were also seen in some nonresponding patients. In the 0.1-3.0 mg/kg groups, partial responders were among the patients with the lowest normalized peripheral clonal expansion, particularly in CD8+ T cells. The antigen specificity of the peripheral T cells that underwent clonal expansion was not determined. On average, CD8+ T cells showed more expanded clones than CD4+ T cells after ivuxolimab. At doses of 0.1 to 3.0 mg/kg, clonal expansion of both CD4+ and CD8+ T cells in blood was seen between baseline and week 6.

The sequenced sample was CD4+ or CD8+ T cells sorted from blood, obtained in a trial of the OX40 agonist ivuxolimab. The V and J segments used are TRBV15 and TRBJ1-5, with TRBD1 as a weak D call on 6 bases. This receptor was identified in an adult with an advanced solid tumor such as melanoma, head and neck, liver or kidney cancer. Read as DNA, the sequence is TGTGCCACCAGCACCGTGGGACACAGCAATCAGCCCCAGCATTTT. Protein translation: CATSTVGHSNQPQHF.